The next 30 T cell receptor beta chains were all read from a single sample in a study of T cells in women clearing cervical HPV infection (dated by TCRdb to between 2018 and 2020). The library was made by the immunoSEQ multiplex PCR assay. TCRdb carries this immuneACCESS record with in-frame sequences only. Its versions omit some clonotypes, under half of them owing to an unresolved V gene in the studies checked, with the rest unexplained. The sample's records list over 25,000 clones. Under 25% of the sample belongs to the ten largest clones. The sequencing input was blood buffy coat. The receptors derive from a woman aged 18 to 69 with a cervical HPV16 infection that either progressed to CIN3+ or cleared (not recorded which).

With respect to this clone: The read terminates 3 residues ahead of where the CDR3 ends, so the germline J gene completes it. This chain joins TRBV2 and TRBJ2-4, with D possibly matching TRBD1 (6 bases). The length of the CDR3 is 15 residues. CDR1 SNHLY and CDR2 FYNNEI come from the germline V gene. The DNA read from the CDR3 is TGTGCCAGCAGTGAAACGTCGACAGGTCTAGACGGT. This encodes CASSETSTGLDG. The entire CDR3 protein is CASSETSTGLDGQYF. The whole variable domain, filled in from reference TRBV2 and TRBJ2-4, reads EPEVTQTPSHQVTQMGQEVILRCVPISNHLYFYWYRQILGQKVEFLVSFYNNEISEKSEIFDDQFSVERPDGSNFTLKIRSTKLEDSAMYFCASSETSTGLDGQYFGAGTRLSVL.

Points on this clone: Coverage ceases 3 residues before the CDR3 finishes, and the germline J gene fills in the end. The V call is TRBV5-5, the J call TRBJ2-2, with TRBD2 as a possible D gene (5 bases). The CDR3 covers 15 residues. Germline CDR1 SGHKS, CDR2 YYEKEE (reference sequence). V was pared by 5 bases and J by 1 base, with 12 bases between. The CDR3 bases that were read are TGTGCCAGCAGATCCGGGGAGATGAACACCGGGGAG. Its translation is CASRSGEMNTGE. The CDR3 in its entirety is CASRSGEMNTGELFF.

Points on this clone: With the read ending 3 residues before the CDR3 end, the germline J gene is used to fill in that end. The chain links TRBV5-1 to TRBJ2-7; 7 bases match TRBD1. Losses at the gene ends were 1 base for V and 0 bases for J; bases not matched to a gene: 10. This CDR3 has 17 residues. Germline values: CDR1 SGHRS, CDR2 YFSETQ. The sequenced CDR3 bases are TGCGCCAGCAGCTTGTTTCGGCCGGGACAGAGCTCCTACGAG. It specifies CASSLFRPGQSSYE. The CDR3, in full, reads CASSLFRPGQSSYEQYF.

The CDR3 DNA, read in part, is TGTGCCAGCAGCTACAGACTAGCGGGAGCTTACGAG. Translation gives CASSYRLAGAYE. The whole CDR3 protein is CASSYRLAGAYEQYF. The chain combines TRBV6-2 or TRBV6-3 with TRBJ2-7; 12 bases map to TRBD2. From the germline J gene comes the end of the CDR3, since the read stops 3 residues before it. CDR1 is MNHEY, CDR2 SVGEGT, per germline. V dropped 6 bases and J dropped 4; count of bases not matched to a gene: 7. The CDR3 runs 15 residues.

Regarding this clone: The observed sequence ends 3 residues before the CDR3 terminus, with the missing tail filled in from the germline J gene. This rearrangement joins TRBV18 to TRBJ2-5; 8 positions match TRBD2. This CDR3 comprises 14 residues. The V gene end was trimmed by 6 bases and the J gene end by 1 base; junction bases not matched to a gene: 4. Germline CDR1 is KGHSH and CDR2 is LQKENI. CDR3 loop: CASSPGLVQETQYF. The CDR3 DNA, read in part, is TGTGCCAGCTCGCCGGGACTAGTCCAAGAGACC.

Comment on this clone: The observed sequence ends 3 residues before the CDR3 terminus, with the missing tail filled in from the germline J gene. This chain links TRBV20-1 with TRBJ2-3, with 7 bases fitting TRBD2. The germline V gene encodes CDR1 DFQATT and CDR2 SNEGSKA (reference sequence). V lost 7 bases, J lost 1 base, and 5 bases stayed unmatched. The CDR3 has 13 residues. The CDR3 DNA, read in part, is TGCAGTGATCGACTAGCCGGCACAGATACG. Protein product: CSDRLAGTDT. The entire CDR3 protein reads CSDRLAGTDTQYF.

Worth noting for this clone: The read gets to within 3 residues of the CDR3 end, and the germline J gene fills in the rest. V is TRBV12-3 or TRBV12-4 and J is TRBJ2-3; D possibly uses TRBD1 or TRBD2 (5 bases each). The ends were cut back, 6 bases at V and 2 bases at J, with 15 bases in the middle. This CDR3 is 15 amino acids long. The CDR3 sequence: CASSPRGVDTDTQYF. CDR3 DNA, as far as it was read: TGTGCCAGCAGCCCGAGGGGTGTAGACACAGATACG.

Worth noting for this clone: Read data end 3 residues before the CDR3 end; the end is taken from the germline J gene. The chain employs TRBV6-1 and TRBJ2-7, with 16 bases that match TRBD2. CDR3 length: 16 amino acids. Losses at the gene ends were 4 bases for V and 3 bases for J; bases not matched to a gene: 3. Germline loops: CDR1 MNHNS, CDR2 SASEGT. This CDR3 is CASSAGTSGRGYEQYF. Partial CDR3 DNA: TGTGCCAGCAGTGCTGGGACTAGCGGGAGGGGCTACGAG.

A note on this clone: Sequencing ends 3 residues short of the CDR3 end; the germline J gene provides the rest. The gene calls are TRBV12-3 or TRBV12-4 and TRBJ1-5, with D perhaps matching TRBD1 (6 bases). V was trimmed by 5 bases and J by 0 bases, leaving 8 bases between them. There are 14 residues in the CDR3. CDR3 DNA (partial): TGTGCCAGCAGTCAGGACAGTAGCAATCAGCCC. Translating gives CASSQDSSNQP. The whole CDR3 sequence reads CASSQDSSNQPQHF.

Regarding this clone: With the read ending 3 residues before the CDR3 end, the germline J gene is used to fill in that end. The chain couples TRBV10-3 to TRBJ2-1; 8 bases line up with TRBD2. The germline CDR1 and CDR2 sequences are ENHRY and SYGVKD. J lost 3 bases, V lost 0 bases, and 4 bases had no gene match. CDR3 length equals 16 residues. The CDR3 here is CAISESGGGSYNEQFF. The sequenced CDR3 bases are TGTGCCATCAGTGAGTCCGGGGGGGGCAGCTACAATGAG.

As to this clone: Read data end 3 residues before the CDR3 end; the end is taken from the germline J gene. V and J are TRBV19 and TRBJ1-4; 7 nucleotides align to TRBD1. After removal of 3 bases from V and 4 bases from J, the junction contained 2 bases not matched to a gene. The CDR3 spans 14 residues. CDR1 LNHDA and CDR2 SQIVND come from the germline V gene (reference sequence). The chain's CDR3 is CASSITGDNEKLFF. CDR3 bases read: TGTGCCAGTAGTATCACAGGGGATAATGAAAAA.

The CDR3 loop is CASNTAGGNEQFF. The part of the CDR3 DNA that was read is TGTGCCAGCAATACAGCGGGAGGGAATGAG. The chain uses TRBV11-3 and TRBJ2-1; 10 positions match TRBD2. The sequence runs out 3 residues before the end of the CDR3; the remainder is reconstructed from the germline J gene. Germline V gives CDR1 SGHNT, CDR2 YENEEA. Losses at the gene ends were 7 bases for V and 7 bases for J; bases not matched to a gene: 4. The CDR3 is 13 amino acids.

About this clone itself: The CDR3 end is not reached by the read, which stops 3 residues before it; the germline J gene fills it in. This chain connects TRBV11-1 to TRBJ2-3; D is undetermined. The germline V gene has CDR1 SGHAT and CDR2 FQDESV (reference sequence). This CDR3 spans 13 amino acids. CDR3 loop: CASSYPGEETQYF. The part of the CDR3 DNA that was read is TGTGCCAGCAGCTATCCAGGTGAAGAGACG.

In regard to this clone: The CDR3 goes on 3 residues after the read ends, and that part is filled in from the germline J gene. V is TRBV30 and J is TRBJ1-5, with 7 bases that match TRBD1. Losses at the gene ends were 1 base for V and 6 bases for J; bases not matched to a gene: 3. CDR1 is GTSNPN and CDR2 is SVGIG in the germline V gene (reference sequence). This CDR3 region has 13 residues. CDR3 region: CAWSEPGGQPQHF. The DNA read from the CDR3 is TGTGCCTGGAGTGAGCCAGGGGGTCAGCCC.

On this clone itself: The CDR3 end falls 3 residues outside the read, so it is completed with the germline J gene. This chain uses TRBV2 with TRBJ2-5; D assignment may be TRBD1 or TRBD2 (5 bases each). V shed 4 bases and J shed 2 bases, with 20 bases lying between them. Germline V gene sequence: CDR1 SNHLY, CDR2 FYNNEI. CDR3 length equals 17 residues. The CDR3 is CASSGFEGLFGQETQYF. The covered CDR3 bases are TGTGCCAGCAGTGGTTTTGAGGGGTTATTTGGGCAAGAGACC.

Comment on this clone: Read coverage stops 3 residues before the CDR3 terminus; the germline J gene supplies the remainder. V gene TRBV20-1 combines with J gene TRBJ2-6; 8 bases fit TRBD1. V gave up 1 base and J gave up 1 base; unmatched junction bases: 6. The CDR3 is made up of 17 amino acids. Per the germline V gene, CDR1 is DFQATT and CDR2 is SNEGSKA (reference sequence). The sequenced CDR3 bases are TGCAGTGCTAGAGGAGGGACAGGTCTTTCTGGGGCCAACGTC. Its protein product is CSARGGTGLSGANV. The full CDR3 protein reads CSARGGTGLSGANVLTF.

Comment on this clone: The junction differs from germline at one of its ends, possibly a read error. Read sequence stops 3 residues before the CDR3 end, and the germline J gene provides the missing end. The rearrangement uses TRBV6-2 or TRBV6-3 and TRBJ1-6; 9 nucleotides match TRBD1. This CDR3 is 15 amino acids long. Germline-derived CDR1 and CDR2 are MNHEY and SVGEGT. The CDR3 spells CASNESGTGNSSLHF. CDR3 DNA (partial): TGTGCCAGCAACGAATCCGGGACAGGGAATTCATCC.

To note about this clone: The read halts 3 residues ahead of the CDR3 end, with the missing end drawn from the germline J gene. The chain uses TRBV9 and TRBJ2-7; 7 bases match TRBD1. The CDR3 has 15 amino acids. Germline CDR1 reads SGDLS; CDR2 reads YYNGEE. V dropped 3 bases and J dropped 0; count of bases not matched to a gene: 6. The CDR3 reads CASSASTGNSYEQYF. The covered CDR3 bases are TGTGCCAGCAGCGCCTCGACAGGGAACTCCTACGAG.

A word on this clone: The read halts 3 residues ahead of the CDR3 end, with the missing end drawn from the germline J gene. The chain combines TRBV27 with TRBJ1-6, with 9 bases fitting TRBD1. CDR3 length: 15 residues. Per germline, CDR1 MNHEY and CDR2 SMNVEV (reference sequence). V lost 5 bases to trimming and J lost 7 bases; unmatched junction nucleotides: 6. The covered CDR3 bases are TGTGCCAGCAGTGGCTGGGACAGGGACAATTCACCC. Translation: CASSGWDRDNSP. The full CDR3 is CASSGWDRDNSPLHF.

CDR3 in amino acids: CSARDNLAGSIGELFF. Incomplete CDR3 DNA: TGCAGTGCTAGAGATAACCTAGCGGGAAGTATCGGGGAG. The V and J genes are TRBV20-1 and TRBJ2-2; 9 bases agree with TRBD2. The read finishes 3 residues shy of the CDR3 end, and the germline J gene is used to complete it. Trimming cost V 0 bases and J 7 bases; bases outside gene matches: 9. Germline assignment: CDR1 DFQATT and CDR2 SNEGSKA (reference sequence). The CDR3 is made up of 16 amino acids.

Points on this clone: The read falls 3 residues short of the CDR3 end, and the missing part is taken from the germline J gene. The genes are TRBV5-4 and TRBJ1-1; no firm D call. V was trimmed by 0 bases and J by 2 bases, leaving 8 bases between them. Per the germline V gene, CDR1 is SGHNT and CDR2 is YYREEE (reference sequence). This CDR3 has 14 residues. CDR3 protein: CASSLVAGNTEAFF. CDR3 DNA (partial): TGTGCCAGCAGCTTGGTGGCGGGTAACACTGAA.

Comments on this clone: Coverage ceases 3 residues before the CDR3 finishes, and the germline J gene fills in the end. The V call is TRBV20-1, the J call TRBJ2-7; TRBD2 aligns across 13 bases. CDR3 length equals 14 residues. Trimming at V came to 5 bases and at J to 5 bases, leaving 6 bases not matched to a gene. Germline V gene lookup returns CDR1 DFQATT and CDR2 SNEGSKA (reference sequence). The CDR3 region is CSALRTSGSDEQYF. Partial CDR3 DNA: TGCAGTGCTCTCAGGACTAGCGGGAGCGACGAG.

With respect to this clone: The read terminates 3 residues before the CDR3 end, so the remaining end is supplied by the germline J gene. This sequence joins TRBV4-1 and TRBJ2-7, with D perhaps TRBD1 (5 bases). Trimming pared 3 bases from V and 0 bases from J, leaving 12 bases between. The CDR3 is 15 residues long. CDR1 and CDR2 from the germline V gene are MGHRA and YSYEKL. Here the CDR3 reads CASSQNQQVSYEQYF. The part of the CDR3 DNA that was read is TGCGCCAGCAGCCAGAACCAACAGGTCTCCTACGAG.

With regard to this clone: At one boundary the junction diverges from the germline segment, which might be a read error. The read ends 3 residues before the CDR3 terminus; that terminus is restored from the germline J gene. Other nucleotide sequences in the sample specify the same CDR3. V is TRBV19 and J is TRBJ1-3; 7 bases map to TRBD1. Germline values: CDR1 LNHDA, CDR2 SQIVND (reference sequence). The CDR3 spans 14 residues. The sequenced CDR3 bases are TGTGCCAGTACTTGGGACAGTTCTGGAAACACA. Translation gives CASTWDSSGNT. The CDR3, in full, reads CASTWDSSGNTIYF.

As concerns this clone: Read data end 3 residues before the CDR3 end; the end is taken from the germline J gene. The rearrangement joins TRBV19 to TRBJ1-1; TRBD1 matches 12 bases. Germline V lookup: CDR1 LNHDA, CDR2 SQIVND (reference sequence). Germline trimming cut 7 bases from V and 3 bases from J; bases unmatched to any gene: 12. The CDR3 totals 17 residues. The part of the CDR3 DNA that was read is TGTGCCAGTACACCGGGACAGGGGGCGAGGAGTTACACTGAA. Translated: CASTPGQGARSYTE. The full CDR3 is CASTPGQGARSYTEAFF.

Turning to this clone: The read stops 3 residues short of the end of the CDR3; the missing end is completed from the germline J gene. V gene TRBV11-2 combines with J gene TRBJ1-1, with D perhaps matching TRBD1 (5 bases). Germline lookup yields CDR1 SGHAT and CDR2 FQNNGV. This CDR3 spans 13 amino acids. The germline V and J ends were trimmed by 4 bases and 4 bases, with 10 bases remaining between them. The CDR3 bases that were read are TGTGCCAGCAGCTATCAGGGCCCCACTGAA. Translation: CASSYQGPTE. The whole CDR3 sequence reads CASSYQGPTEAFF.

Note on this clone: Sequencing ends 3 residues short of the CDR3 end; the germline J gene provides the rest. This chain uses TRBV11-2 with TRBJ1-2, with D hard to call. The germline V gene encodes CDR1 SGHAT and CDR2 FQNNGV. This CDR3 comprises 14 residues. V was shortened by 0 bases and J by 2 bases, with 7 bases between the two germline ends. The part of the CDR3 DNA that was read is TGTGCCAGCAGCTTAGACAGGAGAAACTATGGC. Its protein product is CASSLDRRNYG. The complete CDR3 sequence is CASSLDRRNYGYTF.

On this clone itself: The CDR3 end falls 3 residues outside the read, so it is completed with the germline J gene. This sequence joins TRBV14 and TRBJ1-1, with D uncertain. CDR1 SGHDN and CDR2 FVKESK come from the germline V gene. V lost 0 bases, J lost 1 base, and 3 bases lay in between. The length of the CDR3 is 13 residues. The part of the CDR3 DNA that was read is TGTGCCAGCAGCCAAGACTGGAACACTGAA. Translated, it gives CASSQDWNTE. The whole CDR3 sequence reads CASSQDWNTEAFF.

On this clone: The CDR3 extends 3 residues past the end of the read, so its final part is completed from the germline J gene. This chain joins TRBV29-1 and TRBJ1-1; 8 positions match TRBD1. The junction had 9 bases not matched to a gene; V was cut back by 3 bases and J by 6 bases. Germline CDR1 SQVTM, CDR2 ANQGSEA. This CDR3 region has 14 residues. The CDR3 sequence: CSVESGTGSAEAFF. The sequenced CDR3 bases are TGCAGCGTTGAGTCTGGGACAGGCTCCGCTGAA. Variable domain in full (rest from reference TRBV29-1 and TRBJ1-1): SAVISQKPSRDICQRGTSLTIQCQVDSQVTMMFWYRQQPGQSLTLIATANQGSEATYESGFVIDKFPISRPNLTFSTLTVSNMSPEDSSIYLCSVESGTGSAEAFFGQGTRLTVV.

To note about this clone: Sequencing ends 3 residues short of the CDR3 end; the germline J gene provides the rest. The chain combines TRBV20-1 with TRBJ1-2; D possibly corresponds to TRBD1 (5 bases). The CDR3 totals 13 residues. Trimming took 6 bases from V and 3 from J, leaving 14 bases between them. In germline, CDR1 is DFQATT, CDR2 SNEGSKA (reference sequence). Incomplete CDR3 DNA: TGCAGTGCCCCCTGGGGGGGTGACTATGGC. Protein sequence: CSAPWGGDYG. The complete CDR3 protein is CSAPWGGDYGYTF.